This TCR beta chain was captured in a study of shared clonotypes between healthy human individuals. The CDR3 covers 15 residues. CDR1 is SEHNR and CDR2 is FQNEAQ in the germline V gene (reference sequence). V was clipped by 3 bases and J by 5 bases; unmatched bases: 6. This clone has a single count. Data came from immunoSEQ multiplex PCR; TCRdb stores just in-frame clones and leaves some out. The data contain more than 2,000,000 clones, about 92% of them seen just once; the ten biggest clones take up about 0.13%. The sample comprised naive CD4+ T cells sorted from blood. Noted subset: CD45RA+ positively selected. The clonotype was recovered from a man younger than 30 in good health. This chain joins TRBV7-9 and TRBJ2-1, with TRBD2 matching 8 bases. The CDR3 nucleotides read TGTGCCAGCAGCTTCGTAACTAGCGGTAACAATGAGCAGTTCTTC. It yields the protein CASSFVTSGNNEQFF. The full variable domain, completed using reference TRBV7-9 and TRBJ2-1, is DTGVSQNPRHKITKRGQNVTFRCDPISEHNRLYWYRQTLGQGPEFLTYFQNEAQLEKSRLLSDRFSAERPKGSFSTLEIQRTEQGDSAMYLCASSFVTSGNNEQFFGPGTRLTVL.